A selection of T cell receptor beta chains follows, all from one sample in a study of molecular identifiers for immune sequencing clone quantification. A single record per CDR3 protein comes from TCRdb applying MiXCR to the PCR reads. The sample shows about 54,000 distinct CDR3 sequences, under 30% of them seen only once. What was sequenced was naive CD8+ T cells from blood, with Jurkat cell RNA spiked in. The source of these receptors is a human donor in good health. Some libraries in this study had Jurkat cell RNA spiked in. CDR3s include the opening cysteine and the closing phenylalanine or tryptophan. A D gene is named only where the DNA matches it firmly. The size field is filled for only some rows; it gives once, few, many or a size class.

TRBV20-1,.,11,.,TRBJ2-5,CSARGSESQYF,TGCAGTGCTAGAGGCAGCGAGTCCCAGTACTTC
TRBV4-1,TRBD1,17,.,TRBJ2-1,CASSQDQGTGVDNEQFF,TGCGCCAGCAGCCAAGATCAGGGGACAGGGGTGGACAATGAGCAGTTCTTC
TRBV30,TRBD1,15,.,TRBJ2-7,CAWSALTGIAYERYF,TGTGCCTGGAGTGCCCTGACAGGGATCGCCTACGAGCGGTACTTC
TRBV12-3/TRBV12-4,.,15,many,TRBJ1-1,CASSFGLIKNTEAFF,TGTGCCAGCAGTTTCGGGCTCATTAAGAACACTGAAGCTTTCTTT
TRBV6-1,.,11,.,TRBJ2-7,CASSDAYEQYF,TGTGCCAGCAGCGATGCCTACGAGCAGTACTTC
TRBV4-1,.,13,once,TRBJ2-2,CGGGAANTGELFF,TGCGGTGGCGGGGCTGCGAACACCGGGGAGCTGTTTTTT
TRBV4-3,TRBD2,18,many,TRBJ2-7,CASSQDSLGTSGSREQYF,TGCGCCAGCAGCCAAGATTCGCTTGGGACTAGCGGGAGCCGCGAGCAGTACTTC
TRBV19,.,11,few,TRBJ2-5,CASSRQETQYF,TGTGCCAGTAGTAGACAAGAGACCCAGTACTTC
TRBV15,.,15,once,TRBJ2-5,CAASSDSQAQGTQYF,TGTGCCGCCAGCAGCGACTCACAGGCGCAGGGGACCCAGTACTTC
TRBV7-9,.,13,.,TRBJ2-5,CASSPGQGETQCF,TGTGCCAGCAGCCCCGGACAAGGGGAGACCCAGTGCTTC
TRBV27,TRBD2,14,few,TRBJ2-7,CASSFWGGSYEQYF,TGTGCCAGCAGTTTCTGGGGGGGGTCCTACGAGCAGTACTTC
TRBV29-1,.,11,many,TRBJ2-1,CSVDSHGEQFF,TGCAGCGTTGATTCTCACGGTGAGCAGTTCTTC
TRBV11-2,TRBD2,15,.,TRBJ2-7,CASSLDRTSGYEQYF,TGTGCCAGCAGCTTAGACCGGACTAGCGGGTACGAGCAGTACTTC
TRBV4-3,.,16,few,TRBJ2-7,CASSQEIRGRAYEQYF,TGCGCCAGCAGCCAAGAAATTCGCGGGCGCGCTTACGAGCAGTACTTC
TRBV9,.,14,.,TRBJ2-3,CASGVGWGTDTQYF,TGTGCCAGCGGCGTAGGCTGGGGCACAGATACGCAGTATTTT
TRBV4-1,TRBD1,15,.,TRBJ2-5,CASSQGETGTETQYF,TGCGCCAGCAGCCAGGGGGAGACAGGGACAGAGACCCAGTACTTC
TRBV27,.,14,many,TRBJ1-6,CASSLQGFGSPLHF,TGTGCCAGCAGTTTACAGGGCTTTGGATCACCCCTCCACTTT
TRBV7-7,.,14,many,TRBJ2-7,CASSSGQGNYEQYF,TGTGCCAGCAGCTCCGGCCAAGGAAACTACGAGCAGTACTTC
TRBV3-1,.,15,.,TRBJ2-5,CASSQDTGNQETQYF,TGTGCCAGCAGCCAAGACACAGGGAACCAAGAGACCCAGTACTTC
TRBV7-2,.,15,.,TRBJ2-5,CASSPALHYQATQYF,TGTGCCAGCAGCCCCGCCCTTCACTACCAAGCGACCCAGTACTTC
TRBV3-1,.,14,many,TRBJ1-5,CASSQDWQGYPQHF,TGTGCCAGCAGCCAAGATTGGCAGGGGTACCCCCAGCATTTT
TRBV9,.,14,many,TRBJ1-1,CASGGGTANTEAFF,TGTGCCAGCGGAGGGGGGACTGCGAACACTGAAGCTTTCTTT
TRBV29-1,TRBD2,16,many,TRBJ2-1,CSVEEGAGASYNEQFF,TGCAGCGTTGAAGAGGGCGCGGGAGCGTCCTACAATGAGCAGTTCTTC
TRBV20-1,.,13,many,TRBJ2-7,CSANGQGVYEQYF,TGCAGTGCTAATGGCCAGGGAGTCTACGAGCAGTACTTC
TRBV4-3,TRBD2,19,few,TRBJ2-3,CASSQDYRTSGESTDTQYF,TGCGCCAGCAGCCAAGATTATCGGACTAGCGGGGAGAGCACAGATACGCAGTATTTT
TRBV7-2,.,12,many,TRBJ2-1,CASSFLSNEQFF,TGTGCCAGCAGCTTTCTCTCCAATGAGCAGTTCTTC
TRBV27,.,16,few,TRBJ2-6,CASAPVTPSGANVLTF,TGTGCCAGCGCCCCTGTTACGCCATCTGGGGCCAACGTCCTGACTTTC
TRBV7-6,.,12,many,TRBJ2-3,CASSAHVDTQYF,TGTGCCAGCAGCGCCCATGTAGATACGCAGTATTTT
TRBV20-1,.,14,many,TRBJ2-3,CSAVGLHLTDTQYF,TGCAGTGCCGTGGGACTCCACCTCACAGATACGCAGTATTTT
TRBV7-8,TRBD1,20,.,TRBJ2-1,CASSLATGTGVSSSYNVQFF,TGTGCCAGCAGCTTAGCCACCGGGACAGGGGTTTCGAGCTCCTACAATGTGCAGTTCTTC
TRBV27,.,16,.,TRBJ2-1,CASSLGEAFSYNEQSF,TGTGCCAGCAGTTTAGGAGAGGCTTTTTCCTACAATGAGCAGTCCTTC
TRBV6-2/TRBV6-3,TRBD1,14,many,TRBJ2-3,CASSGDRGLDTQYF,TGTGCCAGCAGCGGAGACAGGGGGCTGGATACGCAGTATTTT
TRBV6-5,.,11,many,TRBJ2-7,CASSHSKEQYF,TGTGCCAGCAGTCACTCGAAGGAGCAGTACTTC